The source of this T cell receptor (beta chain) is a study of blood T cells in healthy people across ages. With 3 bases clipped from V and 3 bases from J, the junction kept 10 bases outside the gene matches. Germline CDR1 and CDR2: MNHNS and SASEGT. CDR3 length: 18 amino acids. In this sample, this clonotype turned up a few times. Its cognate antigen is unknown. The study's findings and limits: A strong correlation was found between TCR beta diversity and the percentage of naive T cells.

PCR was performed a second time for about 6 to 11 cycles using a sample-barcoded 5' primer and a J-beta primer mix. TCRdb processed the 5' RACE reads anew with MiXCR; each CDR3 protein has one entry. The data contain approximately 780,000 distinct CDR3 sequences, roughly 25% of them singletons. These sequences were also reported in another study, on T cells of mothers and their children. That source reports: In cDNA synthesis, all of the extracted RNA was used at 1.5 ug per 15 ul.

The chain is built from TRBV6-1 and TRBJ2-7, with 14 bases lining up with TRBD2. The specimen sequenced was blood. The sequence was obtained from a boy under 18 in good health. CDR3 DNA: TGTGCCAGCAGTGACCCGGGACTAGCGGGGGTACGAGGCTACGAGCAGTACTTC. It codes for CASSDPGLAGVRGYEQYF.